The rows below give T cell receptor beta chains drawn from one sample of a study of blood T cell repertoires in COVID-19. Using immunoSEQ multiplex PCR, the repertoire was profiled, and TCRdb retains in-frame clones only, with some absent. The data contain approximately 490,000 clones, approximately 90% of them seen just once; the ten biggest clones take up around 0.64%. The source material was PBMCs or T cells enriched from blood (not recorded which). The receptor set was obtained from a woman aged 18-29 years who had recovered from COVID-19. Each CDR3 is given without its conserved first and last residue.

>TRBV27|TRBJ1-2
ASSRTAFYGYT
>TRBV7-9|TRBJ2-3
ASSRGTLEGTQY
>TRBV7-9|TRBJ1-2
ASSPQVQGWPNYGYT
>TRBV5-1|TRBJ2-7
ASIKDIGVHEQY
>TRBV30|TRBJ2-7
AWSEGGVHEQY
>TRBV30|TRBJ1-2
AWSTGFGYT
>TRBV9|TRBJ1-3
ASSASGSGNTIY
>TRBV2|TRBJ2-5
ASSGVGETQY
>TRBV18|TRBJ1-2
ASSPTGQVDGYT
>TRBV5-5|TRBJ1-6
ASSLAGYSYNSPLH
>TRBV5-1|TRBJ2-7
ASSPGQGAREQY
>TRBV12-5|TRBJ2-3
ASSAFSGDTQY
>TRBV24-1|TRBJ1-5
ATSDSTLTANQPQH
>TRBV19|TRBJ2-5
ASSISPGVETQY
>TRBV7-6|TRBJ1-1
ASSLLQGGWYTEAF
>TRBV5-1|TRBJ2-1
ASSPSGGAVYNEQF
>TRBV4-1|TRBJ1-6
ASSQGRAFNNSPLH
>TRBV7-8|TRBJ2-5
ASSTPSWSGQETQY
>TRBV9|TRBJ2-7
ASSVAGQTYEQY
>TRBV6-6|TRBJ2-4
ASSYGQGPKNIQY
>TRBV30|TRBJ1-1
AWSEGVNTEAF
>TRBV27|TRBJ2-6
ASTPTWGLFSGANVLT
>TRBV19|TRBJ1-1
ASSTETINTEAF
>TRBV19|TRBJ1-2
ASTDSNYGYT
>TRBV19|TRBJ1-5
ASSRTANQPQH
>TRBV19|TRBJ1-1
ASSIATARGTEAF
>TRBV2|TRBJ2-1
ASSVGQVGYNEQF
>TRBV18|TRBJ1-2
ASSLYLEPNYGYT
>TRBV14|TRBJ1-1
ASSPTRGGGSTEAF